Below, 23 T cell receptor beta chains from the same sample are listed, as sequenced in a study of control samples from healthy donors and cancer patients. The data were produced by immunoSEQ multiplex PCR, yet TCRdb's version contains in-frame clones alone and is incomplete. The sample contains approximately 100,000 clones, just over 85% of which appear only once. The sequenced material came from blood. These receptors all come from a young man in good health.

This clone has just a few counts. The sample carries other DNA sequences with the same CDR3. This sequence joins TRBV7-9 and TRBJ1-2; 8 nucleotides agree with TRBD1. This CDR3 has 14 amino acids. Germline-derived CDR1 and CDR2 are SEHNR and FQNEAQ (reference sequence). Germline trimming cut 3 bases from V and 0 bases from J; bases unmatched to any gene: 0. CDR3 in DNA: TGTGCCAGCAGCTTGGGACAGGCTAACTATGGCTACACCTTC. It yields the protein CASSLGQANYGYTF.

This chain links TRBV7-9 with TRBJ2-3; no reliable D call. The CDR3 covers 14 residues. CDR1 and CDR2 (germline): SEHNR, FQNEAQ (reference sequence). The ends were cut back, 5 bases at V and 2 bases at J, with 11 bases in the middle. DNA for the CDR3: TGTGCCAGCAGCCCGCGGAGAAACACAGATACGCAGTATTTT. The encoded protein is CASSPRRNTDTQYF.

The CDR3: CASSYSRGLAGNEQFF. The CDR3 DNA follows: TGTGCCAGCAGTTACTCTCGGGGACTAGCGGGCAATGAGCAGTTCTTC. The chain carries TRBV6-2 or TRBV6-3 and TRBJ2-1, with TRBD2 matching 12 bases. The germline V gene has CDR1 MNHEY and CDR2 SVGEGT. Trimming cost V 0 bases and J 6 bases; bases outside gene matches: 3. The CDR3 is 16 amino acids.

CDR3 sequence (DNA): TGTGCCAGCAGTTTATCGAACTACTTAGGGGGCACAGATACGCAGTATTTT. Its protein product is CASSLSNYLGGTDTQYF. The chain combines TRBV27 with TRBJ2-3, with D possibly TRBD1 on 5 matching bases. The V gene's germline CDR1 is MNHEY and CDR2 SMNVEV (reference sequence). Trimming pared 0 bases from V and 1 base from J, leaving 14 bases between. This CDR3 has 17 residues.

This clone was recorded only once. This chain links TRBV9 with TRBJ2-7; D gene ambiguous. CDR1 is SGDLS and CDR2 is YYNGEE in the germline V gene. Trimming left V 0 bases short and J 4 bases short, with 11 bases between. The CDR3 totals 14 residues. The CDR3 DNA reads as TGTGCCAGCAGCGTAGGACATGAAAGATACGAGCAGTACTTC. Translated: CASSVGHERYEQYF.

The chain links TRBV27 to TRBJ1-1; D is ambiguous. The CDR3 consists of 14 residues. Trimming left V 7 bases short and J 4 bases short, with 16 bases between. CDR1 and CDR2 from the germline V gene are MNHEY and SMNVEV (reference sequence). The CDR3 loop is CASTLTGVSTEAFF. CDR3 sequence (DNA): TGTGCCAGCACCCTTACCGGGGTTAGCACTGAAGCTTTCTTT.

The rearrangement links TRBV7-2 to TRBJ1-1; 7 nucleotides agree with TRBD1. CDR3 length equals 16 residues. Losses at the gene ends were 0 bases for V and 1 base for J; bases not matched to a gene: 5. CDR1 SGHTA and CDR2 FQGNSA come from the germline V gene. In DNA, the CDR3 is TGTGCCAGCAGCTTAGCGCCAGGGGGGCCGAACACTGAAGCTTTCTTT. This gives the protein CASSLAPGGPNTEAFF. The full variable domain, in which reference TRBV7-2 and TRBJ1-1 provide the parts outside the CDR3, is GAGVSQSPSNKVTEKGKDVELRCDPISGHTALYWYRQSLGQGLEFLIYFQGNSAPDKSGLPSDRFSAERTGGSVSTLTIQRTQQEDSAVYLCASSLAPGGPNTEAFFGQGTRLTVV.

The J gene is TRBJ2-1, the V gene TRBV9; D perhaps matches TRBD1 (6 bases). Germline CDR1 SGDLS, CDR2 YYNGEE. The CDR3 runs to 17 residues. Trimming took 3 bases from V and 4 from J, leaving 20 bases between them. CDR3 DNA sequence: TGTGCCAGCAGCGACCAATTCCGGGACAAAGTGTACAATGAGCAGTTCTTC. This codes for CASSDQFRDKVYNEQFF.

A single count supports this clone. The rearrangement links TRBV29-1 to TRBJ2-1, with 8 bases identical to TRBD1. This CDR3 region has 13 residues. V gave up 6 bases and J gave up 6 bases; unmatched junction bases: 7. CDR1 is SQVTM, CDR2 ANQGSEA, per germline. The CDR3 protein is CSVAGQAGNEQFF. The CDR3 nucleotides are TGCAGCGTGGCGGGACAGGCAGGCAATGAGCAGTTCTTC.

This clone was seen just once. V usage is TRBV11-2 and J usage is TRBJ2-6, with a tentative D call TRBD2 (7 bases). The CDR3 loop spans 17 amino acids. Germline values: CDR1 SGHAT, CDR2 FQNNGV. V was clipped by 3 bases and J by 0 bases, with 12 bases between them. The CDR3 region has the DNA TGTGCCAGCAGCTTCAGGGGCGGGGGCTCTGGGGCCAACGTCCTGACTTTC. Translation: CASSFRGGGSGANVLTF.

This chain joins TRBV5-6 and TRBJ2-3; 8 bases match TRBD2. The V segment lost 0 bases and the J segment 4 bases; nucleotides outside the gene matches: 7. In germline, CDR1 is SGHDT, CDR2 YYEEEE. The length of the CDR3 is 16 residues. DNA for the CDR3: TGTGCCAGCAGCTTGGCCGGCGGGAGGATTGCAGATACGCAGTATTTT. Its protein product is CASSLAGGRIADTQYF.

The rearrangement uses TRBV19 and TRBJ2-5, with TRBD2 identical over 14 bases. V shed 3 bases and J 1 base; nucleotides not matched to a gene: 10. The CDR3 contains 19 residues. Germline CDR1 is LNHDA and CDR2 is SQIVND (reference sequence). CDR3 coding DNA: TGTGCCAGTAGTATGACCGGGACTAGCGGGAGTGCGATCCAAGAGACCCAGTACTTC. Protein sequence: CASSMTGTSGSAIQETQYF.

DNA of the CDR3: TGTGCCTGGAGTGTACAACTGGCACAAGGAGCTCAGCCCCAGCATTTT. It codes for CAWSVQLAQGAQPQHF. The chain is built from TRBV30 and TRBJ1-5, with D unresolved. The CDR3 sequence is 16 residues long. From germline, CDR1 is GTSNPN and CDR2 SVGIG (reference sequence). V lost 0 bases and J 6 bases, leaving 18 bases between the germline ends.

This clone was picked up a small number of times. The V and J genes are TRBV6-2 or TRBV6-3 and TRBJ1-1; no firm D call. V gave up 2 bases and J gave up 7 bases, with 14 bases separating them. The CDR3 contains 14 residues. Germline-derived CDR1 and CDR2 are MNHEY and SVGEGT. The chain's CDR3 is CASSYLDPTGEAFF. CDR3 nucleotide sequence: TGTGCCAGCAGTTACCTTGACCCCACCGGTGAAGCTTTCTTT.

J is TRBJ1-2 and V is TRBV6-6; D call uncertain. CDR1 and CDR2 (germline): MNHNY, SVGAGI (reference sequence). Trimming removed 6 bases from V and 4 bases from J, with 12 bases in between. CDR3 length: 13 amino acids. The CDR3 loop is CASSQQFSYGYTF. The CDR3 DNA sequence: TGTGCCAGCAGCCAACAGTTCTCCTATGGCTACACCTTC.

This chain connects TRBV27 to TRBJ1-2, with 7 bases identical to TRBD1. The CDR3 spans 14 residues. CDR1 is MNHEY and CDR2 is SMNVEV in the germline V gene (reference sequence). The ends lost 2 bases at V and 3 bases at J; junction bases unmatched: 3. The DNA of the CDR3 is TGTGCCAGCAGTTTAAGGGGGCGCGACTATGGCTACACCTTC. Translating gives CASSLRGRDYGYTF.

The CDR3: CASSRYRLMESEAFF. In DNA form, the CDR3 reads TGCGCCAGCAGTCGGTACAGGTTGATGGAGTCTGAAGCTTTCTTT. The V call is TRBV23-1, the J call TRBJ1-1; D might be TRBD1 (5 bases). TRBV23-1 is an ORF, with its function uncertain. Trimming left V 4 bases short and J 6 bases short, with 18 bases between. The CDR3 consists of 15 residues.

The chain couples TRBV3-1 (or the pseudogene TRBV3-2) to TRBJ2-1; 11 bases line up with TRBD2. With V trimmed by 1 base and J by 0 bases, 8 bases remained unmatched. The CDR3 spans 19 residues. The germline V gene has CDR1 LGHDT and CDR2 YNNKEL (reference sequence). Here the CDR3 reads CASSQGLAGGPSSYNEQFF. In nucleotides, the CDR3 is TGTGCCAGCAGCCAAGGGTTAGCGGGAGGGCCTAGCTCCTACAATGAGCAGTTCTTC.

The chain employs TRBV4-3 and TRBJ2-7, with D hard to call. The CDR3 has 13 residues. With 0 bases removed from V and 3 bases from J, the gap between germline ends came to 6 bases. Germline V lookup: CDR1 LGHNA, CDR2 YSLEER. In nucleotides, the CDR3 is TGCGCCAGCAGCCAAGAAATACACTACGAGCAGTACTTC. This encodes CASSQEIHYEQYF.

The genes are TRBV27 and TRBJ1-1, with 9 nucleotides matching TRBD1. Trimming took 7 bases from V and 1 from J; bases not matched to a gene: 7. CDR3 length: 15 amino acids. CDR1 MNHEY and CDR2 SMNVEV come from the germline V gene (reference sequence). The CDR3 protein is CASKSWDRENTEAFF. CDR3 DNA: TGTGCCAGCAAGAGCTGGGACAGGGAGAACACTGAAGCTTTCTTT.

This rearrangement joins TRBV4-1 to TRBJ2-3, with D tentatively TRBD2 (6 bases). The CDR3 totals 14 residues. Germline values: CDR1 MGHRA, CDR2 YSYEKL. With 1 base removed from V and 2 bases from J, the gap between germline ends came to 7 bases. The CDR3 protein is CASSQGGDTDTQYF. DNA of the CDR3: TGCGCCAGCAGCCAAGGCGGGGACACAGATACGCAGTATTTT.

This rearrangement joins TRBV12-3 or TRBV12-4 to TRBJ1-1; D is ambiguous. The V and J ends lost 3 bases and 3 bases respectively, with 5 bases between them. The CDR3 totals 12 residues. The chain's CDR3 is CASSFGYTEAFF. CDR3 sequence (DNA): TGTGCCAGCAGTTTTGGGTACACTGAAGCTTTCTTT.

The rearrangement joins TRBV6-5 to TRBJ1-5; D gene ambiguous. There are 12 residues in the CDR3. Trimming took off 6 bases at V and 4 bases at J, with 7 bases between the two ends. Germline lookup yields CDR1 MNHEY and CDR2 SVGAGI. The CDR3 protein is CASRVGNQPQHF. The CDR3 nucleotides read TGTGCCAGCAGGGTGGGGAATCAGCCCCAGCATTTT.